Sequencing of this TCR beta chain was carried out in a study of lung T cells in sarcoidosis with Löfgren's syndrome. This clonotype was counted ten times or more. Each CDR3 protein gets one entry after TCRdb re-called the reads with MiXCR. The sample lists fewer than 25,000 distinct CDR3 sequences, about 21% occurring once. CDR1 is SGHTA and CDR2 is FQGNSA in the germline V gene. The CDR3 length is 14 residues. V shed 5 bases and J shed 3 bases, with 12 bases lying between them. The sample comprised CD4+ T cells from bronchoalveolar lavage. The chain links TRBV7-2 to TRBJ2-3, with D possibly matching TRBD2 (6 bases). This TCR derives from a human donor with sarcoidosis (Löfgren's syndrome or another form), or a control subject (not recorded which). This CDR3 is CASSDSTSTDTQYF. The CDR3 bases are TGTGCCAGCAGCGATTCGACTAGTACAGATACGCAGTATTTT.